Below are 10 T cell receptor beta chains sequenced from a single sample in a study of Tregs in tolerant kidney transplant recipients. Libraries were prepared by immunoSEQ multiplex PCR; TCRdb keeps only in-frame clonotypes and omits some of them. With about 30,000 clones in the sample, the ten largest clones hold approximately 15%. Sample: CD8+ T cells from blood, taken before the transplant. These receptors were taken from a human donor who received a combined kidney and bone marrow transplant.

The CDR3 bases that were read are TGTGCCAGCAGTGAAGCGGGACTTATCCGCTACGAG. This translates into CASSEAGLIRYE. The whole CDR3 sequence is CASSEAGLIRYEQYF. The V call is TRBV6-1, the J call TRBJ2-7; D is perhaps TRBD2 (6 bases). With the read ending 3 residues before the CDR3 end, the germline J gene is used to fill in that end. The CDR3 runs to 15 residues. Trimming pared 0 bases from V and 3 bases from J, leaving 12 bases between. Germline CDR1 is MNHNS and CDR2 is SASEGT.

Comment on this clone: The read gets to within 3 residues of the CDR3 end, and the germline J gene fills in the rest. The rearrangement joins TRBV20-1 to TRBJ1-5; TRBD1 agrees at 8 bases. This CDR3 has 14 residues. CDR1 is DFQATT and CDR2 is SNEGSKA in the germline V gene (reference sequence). V shed 6 bases and J 7 bases; nucleotides not matched to a gene: 11. The CDR3 loop reads CSAEEQGGEQPQHF. Incomplete CDR3 DNA: TGCAGTGCCGAGGAACAGGGGGGTGAACAGCCC.

A note on this clone: The read ends 3 residues shy of where the CDR3 ends; the end is completed using the germline J gene. This rearrangement joins TRBV30 to TRBJ2-2, with D tentatively TRBD1 (6 bases). The CDR3 has 15 amino acids. The germline V and J ends were trimmed by 0 bases and 3 bases, with 11 bases remaining between them. The germline V gene has CDR1 GTSNPN and CDR2 SVGIG (reference sequence). The CDR3 bases that were read are TGTGCCTGGAGTGTCACAGGGCATTACACCGGGGAG. Encoded protein: CAWSVTGHYTGE. Given in full, the CDR3 is CAWSVTGHYTGELFF.

In regard to this clone: The CDR3 end is not reached by the read, which stops 3 residues before it; the germline J gene fills it in. The chain recombines TRBV19 with TRBJ1-1, with 8 bases identical to TRBD1. CDR3 length: 17 residues. The junction had 14 bases not matched to a gene; V was cut back by 4 bases and J by 4 bases. Germline CDR1 LNHDA, CDR2 SQIVND (reference sequence). This CDR3 is CASSTWTGKPLGTEAFF. The part of the CDR3 DNA that was read is TGTGCCAGTAGTACCTGGACAGGGAAGCCTTTGGGCACTGAA.

Points on this clone: The CDR3 end falls 3 residues outside the read, so it is completed with the germline J gene. This same CDR3 is encoded by further DNA sequences in the sample. The V and J genes are TRBV5-1 and TRBJ2-7; 10 bases align to TRBD2. This CDR3 has 13 residues. CDR1 is SGHRS and CDR2 is YFSETQ in the germline V gene. V lost 7 bases, J lost 3 bases, and 4 bases stayed unmatched. CDR3 DNA (partial): TGCGCCAGCGGAGAGCGGGGGGGCTACGAG. Translation gives CASGERGGYE. The full CDR3 sequence reads CASGERGGYEQYF.

Turning to this clone: The read ends 3 residues early relative to the CDR3; the germline J gene fills the gap. The chain combines TRBV20-1 with TRBJ1-2; tentatively, D is TRBD1 (6 bases). This CDR3 is 16 amino acids long. The germline V gene has CDR1 DFQATT and CDR2 SNEGSKA (reference sequence). Deletions cut 6 bases from V and 4 bases from J, with 24 bases between. CDR3 DNA (partial): TGCAGTGCCAAGAACCGGGACAACGAGCTTGGCTATGGC. Translating it yields CSAKNRDNELGYG. The complete CDR3 protein is CSAKNRDNELGYGYTF.

With regard to this clone: The read ends 3 residues early relative to the CDR3; the germline J gene fills the gap. In the same sample, other DNA sequences code for this CDR3. This chain connects TRBV5-1 to TRBJ1-2; possible D gene TRBD1, 6 bases. Per the germline V gene, CDR1 is SGHRS and CDR2 is YFSETQ. CDR3 length: 16 residues. Trimming shortened V by 0 bases and J by 0 bases, and 12 bases separated the two germline ends. CDR3 DNA, as far as it was read: TGCGCCAGCAGCTTGGTTCCACAGGGAGCTAACTATGGC. Its protein is CASSLVPQGANYG. The whole CDR3 is CASSLVPQGANYGYTF.

Details on this clone: The read stops 3 residues short of the end of the CDR3; the missing end is completed from the germline J gene. The chain combines TRBV9 with TRBJ2-2, with 8 bases matching TRBD2. The length of the CDR3 is 15 residues. Germline CDR1 is SGDLS and CDR2 is YYNGEE. V dropped 1 base and J dropped 1; count of bases not matched to a gene: 0. The DNA read from the CDR3 is TGTGCCAGCAGCGTACTAGCGGGGAACACCGGGGAG. It encodes CASSVLAGNTGE. The full CDR3 is CASSVLAGNTGELFF. The whole variable domain, remainder taken from reference TRBV9 and TRBJ2-2, is DSGVTQTPKHLITATGQRVTLRCSPRSGDLSVYWYQQSLDQGLQFLIQYYNGEERAKGNILERFSAQQFPDLHSELNLSSLELGDSALYFCASSVLAGNTGELFFGEGSRLTVL.

On this clone: Coverage ceases 3 residues before the CDR3 finishes, and the germline J gene fills in the end. This chain connects TRBV7-2 to TRBJ2-7, with D possibly being TRBD1 (5 bases). This CDR3 is 15 amino acids long. Germline values: CDR1 SGHTA, CDR2 FQGNSA. The V and J ends lost 1 base and 0 bases respectively, with 10 bases between them. CDR3 region: CASSLVAGSSYEQYF. The covered CDR3 bases are TGTGCCAGCAGCTTAGTCGCAGGGTCCTCCTACGAG.

As to this clone: The sequence runs out 3 residues before the end of the CDR3; the remainder is reconstructed from the germline J gene. This chain links TRBV13 with TRBJ2-7; TRBD2 matches 13 bases. The germline CDR1 and CDR2 sequences are PRHDT and FYEKMQ (reference sequence). V gave up 4 bases and J gave up 5 bases; unmatched junction bases: 5. CDR3 length equals 15 residues. The sequenced part of the CDR3 DNA is TGTGCCAGCAGCTCCTGGACTAGCGGGAGCAACGAG. Protein: CASSSWTSGSNE. The whole CDR3 protein reads CASSSWTSGSNEQYF.